Below, 22 T cell receptor beta chains from the same sample are listed, as sequenced in a study of shared clonotypes between healthy human individuals. Here immunoSEQ multiplex PCR was the method, and the copy in TCRdb shows in-frame clones only, minus some. The data show over 2 million clones, with around 95% seen just once and 0.1% to 0.15% held by the top ten. Sequenced input: naive CD4+ T cells sorted from blood. Subset reported: CD45RA+ positively selected. Receptors were obtained from a man younger than 35 in good health.

The chain combines TRBV13 with TRBJ1-6; no clear D gene. Trimming left V 1 base short and J 11 bases short, with 12 bases between. Per the germline V gene, CDR1 is PRHDT and CDR2 is FYEKMQ (reference sequence). CDR3 length equals 14 residues. The CDR3 region is CASSLDKGLAPLHF. CDR3 bases: TGTGCCAGCAGCTTAGATAAGGGCTTGGCACCCCTCCACTTT.

The chain joins TRBV28 to TRBJ1-5; 9 nucleotides agree with TRBD1. J lost 6 bases, V lost 5 bases, and 11 bases had no gene match. Per the germline V gene, CDR1 is MDHEN and CDR2 is SYDVKM. The CDR3 extends over 16 amino acids. The CDR3 spells CASSPGTGNRLQPQHF. The CDR3 nucleotides are TGTGCCAGCAGTCCTGGGACAGGGAATAGGCTTCAGCCCCAGCATTTT.

The chain joins TRBV2 to TRBJ2-7, with 12 bases aligning to TRBD2. Germline loops: CDR1 SNHLY, CDR2 FYNNEI. Trimming removed 6 bases from V and 4 bases from J; junction bases left unmatched: 4. This CDR3 region has 14 residues. DNA for the CDR3: TGTGCCAGCAGGACTAGCGGGGGCGGGTACGAGCAGTACTTC. Its translation is CASRTSGGGYEQYF.

This rearrangement joins TRBV6-8 to TRBJ2-7; D remains ambiguous. Trimming removed 10 bases at V and 6 bases at J, with 22 bases between. This CDR3 comprises 14 residues. Germline V CDR1 and CDR2: MNHGY, SAAAGT. The CDR3 DNA sequence: TGTGCCACGTTGTTCGCCACCCTGGAGTCCGAGCAGTACTTC. Translated: CATLFATLESEQYF.

This rearrangement joins TRBV28 to TRBJ1-2, with 8 bases aligning to TRBD1. The CDR3 runs to 15 residues. The germline V gene has CDR1 MDHEN and CDR2 SYDVKM. V was pared by 6 bases and J by 4 bases, with 10 bases of the junction left unmatched. The CDR3 nucleotides are TGTGCCAGCAGCATAGGGACAGGATTATCCTATGGCTACACCTTC. It specifies CASSIGTGLSYGYTF.

The V and J genes are TRBV4-1 and TRBJ1-3, with D perhaps matching TRBD1 (5 bases). V dropped 5 bases and J dropped 10 bases, with 21 bases sitting between them. The germline V gene encodes CDR1 MGHRA and CDR2 YSYEKL. The CDR3 has 15 residues. The CDR3 reads CASSTRAPKGETIYF. CDR3 nucleotide sequence: TGCGCCAGCAGCACCCGGGCTCCGAAAGGGGAGACCATATATTTT.

The V call is TRBV28, the J call TRBJ2-7; a possible D gene is TRBD1 (5 bases). V lost 6 bases and J 6 bases, leaving 15 bases between the germline ends. This CDR3 has 13 residues. Germline-derived CDR1 and CDR2 are MDHEN and SYDVKM. The CDR3 nucleotides read TGTGCCAGCAGCGTAAGGGGAATAACCGAGCAGTACTTC. This sequence encodes CASSVRGITEQYF.

The chain carries TRBV11-2 and TRBJ1-3; D not resolved. Trimming left V 7 bases short and J 4 bases short, with 14 bases between. This CDR3 is built from 14 residues. CDR1 and CDR2 from the germline V gene are SGHAT and FQNNGV. DNA for the CDR3: TGTGCCAGCACTCCAGCCGGGATGGGAAACACCATATATTTT. Residues: CASTPAGMGNTIYF.

This clone was seen only once. Distinct nucleotide sequences in the sample also encode this CDR3. The V and J genes are TRBV6-5 and TRBJ2-7, with TRBD1 matching 10 bases. The CDR3 length is 15 residues. The germline V gene encodes CDR1 MNHEY and CDR2 SVGAGI. The J segment lost 1 base and the V segment lost 6 bases, leaving 6 bases of the junction unmatched. CDR3 sequence reads: CASRFRDRGSYEQYF. The CDR3 coding sequence is TGTGCCAGCAGATTCCGGGACAGGGGTTCCTACGAGCAGTACTTC.

The J gene is TRBJ2-3, the V gene TRBV11-2; 10 nucleotides match TRBD2. The CDR3 is made up of 16 amino acids. CDR1 and CDR2 from the germline V gene are SGHAT and FQNNGV. V lost 1 base and J lost 6; bases outside the gene matches: 7. CDR3 residues: CASSLGGTSGKDTQYF. The CDR3 DNA sequence: TGTGCCAGCAGCTTAGGAGGAACTAGCGGGAAGGATACGCAGTATTTT.

The chain carries TRBV7-9 and TRBJ1-1; perhaps TRBD1 as D (5 bases). CDR3 size: 14 residues. Germline lookup yields CDR1 SEHNR and CDR2 FQNEAQ (reference sequence). V was trimmed by 6 bases and J by 1 base, leaving 12 bases between them. The DNA of the CDR3 is TGTGCCAGCAGGGGAGTTACAGGGAACACTGAAGCTTTCTTT. It specifies CASRGVTGNTEAFF.

The V and J genes are TRBV6-4 and TRBJ2-2, with 8 positions matching TRBD2. From germline, CDR1 is MRHNA and CDR2 SNTAGT. V trimming: 6 bases; J trimming: 4 bases; junction bases outside the gene matches: 1. CDR3 length equals 13 residues. The CDR3 DNA sequence: TGTGCCAGCAGACGGGAGGGCACCGGGGAGCTGTTTTTT. Residues: CASRREGTGELFF.

This chain links TRBV19 with TRBJ1-2, with D perhaps TRBD1 (5 bases). Per the germline V gene, CDR1 is LNHDA and CDR2 is SQIVND (reference sequence). The CDR3 length is 16 residues. Trimming shortened V by 7 bases and J by 0 bases, and 18 bases separated the two germline ends. This CDR3 is CASTILGEGANYGYTF. The DNA for the CDR3 is TGTGCCAGTACCATCCTGGGGGAGGGAGCTAACTATGGCTACACCTTC.

V is TRBV28 and J is TRBJ1-1, with a tentative D call TRBD1 (6 bases). The V end was cut by 10 bases, the J end by 7 bases, with 28 bases between. Germline V lookup: CDR1 MDHEN, CDR2 SYDVKM. This CDR3 has 16 amino acids. CDR3 nucleotides: TGTGCCACGCTGTACGGAGGGGGTACCCTTCGGGTTGAAGCTTTCTTT. This codes for CATLYGGGTLRVEAFF.

This clone was counted a single time. This chain links TRBV2 with TRBJ2-5; D not certain. Germline V gene data show CDR1 as SNHLY and CDR2 as FYNNEI. The CDR3 length is 13 residues. The V end lost 3 bases, the J end lost 2 bases, and 7 bases lay between the germline ends. CDR3 nucleotides: TGTGCCAGCAGTGATGACTTGCAAGAGACCCAGTACTTC. Protein sequence: CASSDDLQETQYF.

The chain employs TRBV14 and TRBJ1-1, with D hard to call. With 4 bases removed from V and 4 bases from J, the gap between germline ends came to 10 bases. There are 13 residues in the CDR3. In germline, CDR1 is SGHDN, CDR2 FVKESK. The CDR3 nucleotides read TGTGCCAGCAGCCCGGGCCCGAGCACTGAAGCTTTCTTT. Encoded protein: CASSPGPSTEAFF.

The chain combines TRBV28 with TRBJ2-7, with TRBD1 as a possible D gene (7 bases). The CDR3 has 15 residues. Germline loops: CDR1 MDHEN, CDR2 SYDVKM. The germline V and J ends were trimmed by 5 bases and 0 bases, with 14 bases remaining between them. CDR3 in amino acids: CASSPRGANSYEQYF. CDR3 coding DNA: TGTGCCAGCAGTCCCAGGGGGGCCAACTCCTACGAGCAGTACTTC. The whole variable domain, filled in from reference TRBV28 and TRBJ2-7, reads DVKVTQSSRYLVKRTGEKVFLECVQDMDHENMFWYRQDPGLGLRLIYFSYDVKMKEKGDIPEGYSVSREKKERFSLILESASTNQTSMYLCASSPRGANSYEQYFGPGTRLTVT.

This sequence joins TRBV10-1 and TRBJ2-7; TRBD2 matches at 10 bases. The germline V gene encodes CDR1 WNHNN and CDR2 SYGVQD (reference sequence). The CDR3 spans 14 residues. Unmatched junction bases numbered 5, after V lost 2 bases and J lost 7 bases. CDR3 sequence reads: CASSELAGVSEQYF. CDR3 in DNA: TGCGCCAGCAGTGAGCTAGCGGGAGTGAGTGAGCAGTACTTC.

The chain joins TRBV5-4 to TRBJ1-5; 7 bases fit TRBD1. The ends lost 1 base at V and 2 bases at J; junction bases unmatched: 3. This CDR3 region has 15 residues. Looked up from germline, CDR1 is SGHNT and CDR2 is YYREEE (reference sequence). In nucleotides, the CDR3 is TGTGCCAGCAGCTTGCAAGGGGGCGGCAATCAGCCCCAGCATTTT. It encodes CASSLQGGGNQPQHF.

The V call is TRBV10-2, the J call TRBJ2-2, with TRBD1 matching 9 bases. The trim removed 5 bases at V and 5 bases at J, leaving 6 bases unmatched. Germline V lookup: CDR1 WSHSY, CDR2 SAAADI. CDR3 length: 15 amino acids. The CDR3 region has the DNA TGCGCCAGCAGTACCGGGACAGGGAGGACCGGGGAGCTGTTTTTT. The encoded protein is CASSTGTGRTGELFF.

In this sample, this clone turned up once. CDR3 sequence reads: CAADSNRGGVNIQYF. As DNA, the CDR3 is TGTGCCGCAGATAGTAACAGGGGGGGCGTAAACATTCAGTACTTC. The chain couples TRBV6-6 to TRBJ2-4; D perhaps matches TRBD1 (8 bases). The germline V gene encodes CDR1 MNHNY and CDR2 SVGAGI (reference sequence). This CDR3 spans 15 amino acids. V was clipped by 11 bases and J by 6 bases, with 23 bases between them.

The chain carries TRBV6-5 and TRBJ2-1, with TRBD2 matching over 9 bases. The germline V gene has CDR1 MNHEY and CDR2 SVGAGI. This CDR3 is built from 12 residues. The V gene end was trimmed by 6 bases and the J gene end by 8 bases; junction bases not matched to a gene: 2. CDR3 amino acids: CASRRGRDEQFF. CDR3 coding DNA: TGTGCCAGCAGACGCGGGAGGGATGAGCAGTTCTTC.